This TCR beta chain came from a study of blood T cell repertoires in COVID-19. Germline V gene lookup returns CDR1 SGDLS and CDR2 YYNGEE. The CDR3 consists of 14 residues. Trimming pared 3 bases from V and 4 bases from J, leaving 12 bases between. The repertoire was sequenced with immunoSEQ multiplex PCR; TCRdb's copy has only in-frame clones and lacks some. Altogether 150,000 to 200,000 clones are present, 70% to 85% being singletons, with the ten largest covering 6.5% to 7.5%. Seattle's cohort entered during active infection and was followed longitudinally. Sequenced material: peripheral blood. The chain couples TRBV9 to TRBJ2-3; weak D call: TRBD2 (6 bases). This clonotype originated in a man at least 80 years old with COVID-19, enrolled during active disease. The CDR3 DNA reads TGTGCCAGCAGCGCATACCCGGGGGCAGATACGCAGTATTTT. Translating it yields CASSAYPGADTQYF.